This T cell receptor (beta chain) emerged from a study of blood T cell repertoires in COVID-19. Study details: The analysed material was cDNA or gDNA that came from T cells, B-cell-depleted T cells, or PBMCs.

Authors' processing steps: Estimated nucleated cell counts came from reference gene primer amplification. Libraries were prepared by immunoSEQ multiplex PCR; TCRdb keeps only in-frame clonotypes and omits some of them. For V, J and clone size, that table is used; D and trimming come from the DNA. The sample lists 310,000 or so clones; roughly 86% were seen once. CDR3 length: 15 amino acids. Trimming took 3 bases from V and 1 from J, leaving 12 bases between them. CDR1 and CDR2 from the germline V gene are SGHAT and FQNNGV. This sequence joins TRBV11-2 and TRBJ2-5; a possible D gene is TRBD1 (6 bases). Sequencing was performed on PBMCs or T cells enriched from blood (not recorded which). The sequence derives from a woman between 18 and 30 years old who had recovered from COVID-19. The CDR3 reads CASSFFGQTQETQYF. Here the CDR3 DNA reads TGTGCCAGCAGCTTTTTCGGACAGACCCAAGAGACCCAGTACTTC. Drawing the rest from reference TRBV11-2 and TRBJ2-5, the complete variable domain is EAGVAQSPRYKIIEKRQSVAFWCNPISGHATLYWYQQILGQGPKLLIQFQNNGVVDDSQLPKDRFSAERLKGVDSTLKIQPAKLEDSAVYLCASSFFGQTQETQYFGPGTRLLVL.